This T cell receptor (beta chain) stems from a study of T-cell reconstitution after alpha-beta-depleted transplantation in children. As to this clonotype: The antigen is unknown.

Overall study results and limits: Surviving recipient T cells and intrathymic progenitors accounted for some patients' high TCRbeta diversity at day 60. About two months after transplant, alpha-beta T cells reportedly came from several hundred expanded graft clones. Hyperexpanded clones declined; after one year, newly produced T cells mostly supplied diversity.

Preparation of the TCRbeta library used unique molecular identifiers. In TCRdb, the PCR reads were re-called with MiXCR into one record per CDR3 protein. Of more than 85,000 distinct CDR3 sequences listed, 6% are singletons. CDR3 length equals 18 residues. V trimming: 1 base; J trimming: 0 bases; junction bases outside the gene matches: 2. In germline, CDR1 is MGHRA, CDR2 YSYEKL. The receptor comes from a female patient aged 2-15 years who had a stem cell transplant for Fanconi anemia, so the T cells may come from the graft donor. The chain couples TRBV4-1 to TRBJ2-2; TRBD2 matches 13 bases. The source was PBMCs, mostly from graft donor cells, collected 60 days after TCRalphabeta/CD19-depleted stem cell transplant. CDR3 nucleotide sequence: TGCGCCAGCAGCCAAGTCGGACTAGCGGGAGCGAACACCGGGGAGCTGTTTTTT. This encodes CASSQVGLAGANTGELFF.